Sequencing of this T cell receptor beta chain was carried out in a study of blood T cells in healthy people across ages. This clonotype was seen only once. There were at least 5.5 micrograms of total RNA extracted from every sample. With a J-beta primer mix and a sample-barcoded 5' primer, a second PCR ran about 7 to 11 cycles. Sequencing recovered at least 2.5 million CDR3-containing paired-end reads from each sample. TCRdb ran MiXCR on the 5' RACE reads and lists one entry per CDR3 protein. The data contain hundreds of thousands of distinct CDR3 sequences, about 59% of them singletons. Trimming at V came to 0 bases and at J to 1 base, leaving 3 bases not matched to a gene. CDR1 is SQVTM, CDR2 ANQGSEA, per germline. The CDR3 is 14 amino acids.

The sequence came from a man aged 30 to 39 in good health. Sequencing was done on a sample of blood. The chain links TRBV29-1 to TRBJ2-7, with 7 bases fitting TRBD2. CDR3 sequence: CSVEDRGESYEQYF. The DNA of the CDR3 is TGCAGCGTTGAAGATCGGGGGGAATCCTACGAGCAGTACTTC.